The 4 T cell receptor beta chains reported below all come from one sample, sequenced in a study of blood T cell repertoires in COVID-19. The repertoire was sequenced with immunoSEQ multiplex PCR; TCRdb's copy has only in-frame clones and lacks some. Here the sample spans about 120,000 clones, roughly 87% being singletons. Sequencing used peripheral blood. The receptors were gathered from an elderly man with active or convalescent COVID-19.

This chain uses TRBV3-1 (or the pseudogene TRBV3-2) with TRBJ1-2, with D tentatively TRBD1 (5 bases). The germline V gene has CDR1 LGHDT and CDR2 YNNKEL (reference sequence). The CDR3 sequence is 18 residues long. Trimming took 1 base from V and 7 from J, leaving 25 bases between them. The CDR3 DNA sequence: TGTGCCAGCAGCCAAGGAGTTAGCGGGACCGGGGTGGCCGGTGGCTACACCTTC. It is translated as CASSQGVSGTGVAGGYTF.

The chain uses TRBV2 and TRBJ1-2; no reliable D call. V lost 8 bases and J lost 8, with 15 bases in between. Looked up from germline, CDR1 is SNHLY and CDR2 is FYNNEI. This CDR3 is built from 12 residues. The CDR3 coding sequence is TGTGCCAGCTTTGCCGGGTTCTCGGGCTACACCTTC. This translates into CASFAGFSGYTF.

The chain is built from TRBV6-2 or TRBV6-3 and TRBJ2-2; TRBD2 agrees at 13 bases. Germline V gene sequence: CDR1 MNHEY, CDR2 SVGEGT. The CDR3 length is 16 residues. J was trimmed by 6 bases and V by 7 bases; bases with no gene match: 8. The CDR3 loop is CASNYGGTSGAGELFF. CDR3 in DNA: TGTGCCAGCAATTATGGCGGGACTAGCGGGGCCGGGGAGCTGTTTTTT.

The chain is built from TRBV9 and TRBJ1-1, with 7 nucleotides matching TRBD1. This CDR3 spans 15 amino acids. V trimming: 0 bases; J trimming: 3 bases; junction bases outside the gene matches: 5. Germline V gene sequence: CDR1 SGDLS, CDR2 YYNGEE. CDR3 protein: CASSVVIGGYTEAFF. The CDR3 bases are TGTGCCAGCAGCGTAGTGATAGGGGGCTACACTGAAGCTTTCTTT.